This entry lists 26 T cell receptor beta chains sequenced from one sample in a study of early T cells in non-severe SARS-CoV-2 infection. One entry per CDR3 protein results from TCRdb running MiXCR on the 5' RACE reads. Among more than 20,000 distinct CDR3 sequences, roughly 4% were seen once, and the ten largest hold less than 20%. The material sequenced was whole blood. The receptors derive from an adult who was a healthcare worker with PCR-confirmed SARS-CoV-2 infection or an uninfected control (not recorded which).

This clonotype was recorded many times. The J gene is TRBJ2-7, the V gene TRBV12-3 or TRBV12-4, with no clear D. The germline V and J ends were trimmed by 4 bases and 3 bases, with 10 bases remaining between them. The CDR3 has 13 residues. CDR3 residues: CASSSPERYEQYF. In nucleotides, the CDR3 is TGTGCCAGCAGTTCACCAGAGCGCTACGAGCAGTACTTC.

This clonotype was seen ten or more times. The CDR3 sequence is CASSPGTPQTYEQYF. CDR3 coding DNA: TGTGCCAGCAGCCCCGGGACACCGCAGACCTACGAGCAGTACTTC. The chain recombines TRBV3-1 with TRBJ2-7, with D tentatively TRBD1 (6 bases). The length of the CDR3 is 15 residues. The ends were cut back, 4 bases at V and 2 bases at J, with 15 bases in the middle. Germline-derived CDR1 and CDR2 are LGHDT and YNNKEL (reference sequence).

V gene TRBV28 combines with J gene TRBJ2-5; D is ambiguous. The germline V gene encodes CDR1 MDHEN and CDR2 SYDVKM. V lost 5 bases, J lost 5 bases, and 15 bases lay in between. The CDR3 length is 14 residues. DNA of the CDR3: TGTGCCAGCAGTCGCGTGGGCCGGGTGGAGACCCAGTACTTC. Its protein is CASSRVGRVETQYF.

By sample fraction, this clonotype is medium-sized. The genes are TRBV19 and TRBJ1-4; D gene unclear. Trimming removed 6 bases from V and 8 bases from J, with 16 bases in between. Germline lookup yields CDR1 LNHDA and CDR2 SQIVND (reference sequence). The CDR3 runs 14 residues. The CDR3 DNA reads TGTGCCAGTAGCACCGATTCAGGCGCCGAAAAACTGTTTTTT. It is translated as CASSTDSGAEKLFF.

V and J are TRBV20-1 and TRBJ2-7; TRBD1 matches at 11 bases. Germline V gene sequence: CDR1 DFQATT, CDR2 SNEGSKA (reference sequence). Unmatched junction bases numbered 7, after V lost 5 bases and J lost 7 bases. This CDR3 is built from 13 residues. CDR3 protein: CSARGQGVWEQYF. The CDR3 bases are TGCAGTGCTCGGGGACAGGGGGTCTGGGAGCAGTACTTC.

This clonotype showed up many times. V usage is TRBV20-1 and J usage is TRBJ2-7; 7 nucleotides agree with TRBD2. V lost 3 bases, J lost 0 bases, and 5 bases stayed unmatched. The CDR3 sequence is 14 residues long. Germline V gene data show CDR1 as DFQATT and CDR2 as SNEGSKA (reference sequence). The CDR3 reads CSASIPSGSYEQYF. The CDR3, as DNA: TGCAGTGCTAGTATTCCTAGCGGCTCCTACGAGCAGTACTTC.

By frequency in the sample, this clonotype is medium-sized. This sequence joins TRBV5-4 and TRBJ2-7; possibly TRBD1 for D (6 bases). Germline lookup yields CDR1 SGHNT and CDR2 YYREEE (reference sequence). This CDR3 comprises 14 residues. V dropped 2 bases and J dropped 3 bases, with 12 bases sitting between them. The CDR3 loop reads CASSLQGSDYEQYF. CDR3 bases: TGTGCCAGCAGCTTACAGGGAAGCGACTACGAGCAGTACTTC.

This clonotype ranks as medium-sized. The genes are TRBV14 and TRBJ2-1, with 13 bases lining up with TRBD2. The CDR3 length is 19 residues. Germline V gives CDR1 SGHDN, CDR2 FVKESK. The trim removed 0 bases at V and 1 base at J, leaving 6 bases unmatched. Written as DNA, the CDR3 is TGTGCCAGCAGCCAAGACCGACTAGCGGGAGGTGGGTCCTACAATGAGCAGTTCTTC. This sequence encodes CASSQDRLAGGGSYNEQFF.

This clonotype was seen a few times. The rearrangement links TRBV6-2 or TRBV6-3 to TRBJ2-5, with D possibly TRBD2 on 6 matching bases. This CDR3 has 13 amino acids. The ends were cut back, 8 bases at V and 2 bases at J, with 12 bases in the middle. Germline V CDR1 and CDR2: MNHEY, SVGEGT. The CDR3 is CASYGLFQETQYF. CDR3 sequence (DNA): TGTGCCAGCTACGGACTATTTCAAGAGACCCAGTACTTC.

This clonotype was seen at least ten times. V gene TRBV7-6 combines with J gene TRBJ2-1; the D is unclear. V lost 8 bases and J 6 bases, leaving 11 bases between the germline ends. CDR3 length equals 12 residues. Per the germline V gene, CDR1 is SGHVS and CDR2 is FNYEAQ. Here the CDR3 DNA reads TGTGCCAGCGGAGATCTCCCCAATGAGCAGTTCTTC. Translation gives CASGDLPNEQFF.

This clonotype was counted at least ten times. The V call is TRBV11-3, the J call TRBJ2-1, with 13 bases identical to TRBD2. With V trimmed by 3 bases and J by 7 bases, 18 bases remained unmatched. The germline CDR1 and CDR2 sequences are SGHNT and YENEEA. This CDR3 is built from 20 residues. The CDR3 here is CASSFSGTGSRTSGRNEQFF. Here the CDR3 DNA reads TGTGCCAGCAGCTTTTCCGGGACAGGGTCCCGGACTAGCGGGAGAAATGAGCAGTTCTTC.

The chain uses TRBV12-3 or TRBV12-4 and TRBJ2-3; 15 bases map to TRBD2. The CDR3 covers 18 residues. Trimming at V came to 5 bases and at J to 2 bases, leaving 8 bases not matched to a gene. Here the CDR3 reads CASSPGTSGRLATDTQYF. The CDR3 DNA follows: TGTGCCAGCAGTCCAGGGACTAGCGGGAGGCTGGCCACAGATACGCAGTATTTT.

Many counts were recorded for this clonotype. This chain joins TRBV12-3 or TRBV12-4 and TRBJ1-1; D gene uncertain. CDR3 size: 10 residues. The germline V and J ends were trimmed by 6 bases and 5 bases, with 4 bases remaining between them. The CDR3 DNA sequence: TGTGCCAGCAGGGGTACTGAAGCTTTCTTT. The encoded protein is CASRGTEAFF.

In its sample, this clonotype was seen many times. The chain carries TRBV19 and TRBJ1-2, with 11 positions matching TRBD1. V lost 6 bases to trimming and J lost 2 bases; unmatched junction nucleotides: 11. Germline V gene sequence: CDR1 LNHDA, CDR2 SQIVND (reference sequence). The CDR3 length is 17 residues. CDR3 nucleotides: TGTGCCAGTAGCCCAAGGACAGGGGGCGTTTCGAACTATGGCTACACCTTC. This encodes CASSPRTGGVSNYGYTF.

Relative to its sample, this clonotype is medium-sized (0.01 to 0.1%). This chain joins TRBV29-1 and TRBJ1-5; weak D call: TRBD1 (6 bases). The germline gives CDR1 SQVTM, CDR2 ANQGSEA. The CDR3 contains 12 residues. The germline V and J ends were trimmed by 6 bases and 5 bases, with 11 bases remaining between them. Written as DNA, the CDR3 is TGCAGCGTGGGGGCGAGGGATCAGCCCCAGCATTTT. Translated: CSVGARDQPQHF.

By frequency in the sample, this clonotype is medium-sized. The V gene is TRBV7-2, the J gene TRBJ2-6, with D unresolved. This CDR3 comprises 16 residues. V was clipped by 3 bases and J by 2 bases, with 11 bases between them. Germline V gives CDR1 SGHTA, CDR2 FQGNSA. The CDR3 DNA is TGTGCCAGCAGCTTTACTCGTGGGACTGGGGCCAACGTCCTGACTTTC. It encodes CASSFTRGTGANVLTF.

In its sample, this clonotype was seen many times. This chain joins TRBV27 and TRBJ2-1; 12 bases agree with TRBD2. The CDR3 is made up of 16 amino acids. Unmatched junction bases numbered 3, after V lost 5 bases and J lost 1 base. In germline, CDR1 is MNHEY, CDR2 SMNVEV (reference sequence). The CDR3: CASSQTSGSSYNEQFF. The CDR3 nucleotides are TGTGCCAGCAGTCAGACTAGCGGGAGTTCCTACAATGAGCAGTTCTTC.

This clonotype was observed at least ten times. The chain employs TRBV6-2 or TRBV6-3 and TRBJ1-6; D is unresolved. Trimming took off 2 bases at V and 7 bases at J, with 12 bases between the two ends. CDR1 and CDR2 from the germline V gene are MNHEY and SVGEGT. The CDR3 is made up of 15 amino acids. Written as DNA, the CDR3 is TGTGCCAGCAGTTACCCGGAAGACACCAATTCACCCCTCCACTTT. Translation gives CASSYPEDTNSPLHF.

This clonotype was detected many times. The chain combines TRBV11-2 with TRBJ2-7; D is unresolved. The CDR3 has 13 residues. Trimming removed 0 bases at V and 6 bases at J, with 9 bases between. Germline CDR1 reads SGHAT; CDR2 reads FQNNGV. CDR3 sequence: CASSLESGGEQYF. The CDR3 region has the DNA TGTGCCAGCAGCTTAGAATCTGGCGGCGAGCAGTACTTC.

The sample holds many counts of this clonotype. The CDR3 is CASSSPDSFRTSFSQPQHF. CDR3 bases: TGTGCCAGCAGTTCCCCTGACTCATTCCGGACCAGTTTTAGTCAGCCCCAGCATTTT. The V gene is TRBV28, the J gene TRBJ1-5; no clear D. Trimming shortened V by 4 bases and J by 6 bases, and 28 bases separated the two germline ends. CDR1 is MDHEN and CDR2 is SYDVKM in the germline V gene. The CDR3 runs 19 residues.

Relative to its sample, this clonotype is medium-sized. The chain employs TRBV7-9 and TRBJ1-4; no clear D gene. Trimming took 1 base from V and 0 from J, leaving 12 bases between them. The CDR3 has 17 residues. Germline assignment: CDR1 SEHNR and CDR2 FQNEAQ (reference sequence). This CDR3 reads CASSLVPGSATNEKLFF. CDR3 nucleotide sequence: TGTGCCAGCAGCTTAGTACCGGGATCTGCAACTAATGAAAAACTGTTTTTT.

This clonotype was seen at least ten times. The chain is built from TRBV5-6 and TRBJ1-3; D may be TRBD1 (5 bases). Germline V gene data show CDR1 as SGHDT and CDR2 as YYEEEE. The CDR3 contains 15 residues. Trimming stripped 4 bases from V and 4 bases from J, with 15 bases between. The CDR3 is CASSTEAGSGNTIYF. The CDR3 DNA follows: TGTGCCAGCAGCACGGAGGCAGGGAGCGGAAACACCATATATTTT.

The chain links TRBV15 to TRBJ2-2; D is uncertain. Trimming removed 1 base at V and 1 base at J, with 4 bases between. Germline V lookup: CDR1 LNHNV, CDR2 YYDKDF (reference sequence). CDR3 size: 14 residues. The CDR3 nucleotides read TGTGCCACCAGCAGAGGACAGAACACCGGGGAGCTGTTTTTT. Amino acids: CATSRGQNTGELFF. The whole variable domain, remainder taken from reference TRBV15 and TRBJ2-2, is DAMVIQNPRYQVTQFGKPVTLSCSQTLNHNVMYWYQQKSSQAPKLLFHYYDKDFNNEADTPDNFQSRRPNTSFCFLDIRSPGLGDTAMYLCATSRGQNTGELFFGEGSRLTVL.

This clonotype has at least ten counts. The rearrangement links TRBV19 to TRBJ2-7, with 12 bases matching TRBD2. Trimming at V came to 5 bases and at J to 3 bases, leaving 2 bases not matched to a gene. The germline V gene encodes CDR1 LNHDA and CDR2 SQIVND (reference sequence). This CDR3 contains 14 residues. The CDR3: CASSRLAGVYEQYF. The DNA of the CDR3 is TGTGCCAGTAGTCGACTAGCGGGAGTCTACGAGCAGTACTTC.

This clonotype showed up just a few times. The chain combines TRBV28 with TRBJ2-7; perhaps D is TRBD1 or TRBD2 (5 bases each). Trimming left V 3 bases short and J 3 bases short, with 12 bases between. CDR1 is MDHEN and CDR2 is SYDVKM in the germline V gene. This CDR3 is built from 14 residues. CDR3 loop: CASSLVGGRYEQYF. CDR3 in DNA: TGTGCCAGCAGTTTGGTTGGGGGTCGCTACGAGCAGTACTTC.

This clonotype was detected many times. The chain combines TRBV4-3 with TRBJ2-3, with 9 bases that match TRBD2. Germline CDR1 and CDR2: LGHNA and YSLEER. Trimming took 0 bases from V and 6 from J; bases not matched to a gene: 7. The CDR3 contains 16 residues. This CDR3 reads CASSQDSGGRADTQYF. Here the CDR3 DNA reads TGCGCCAGCAGCCAAGATAGCGGCGGGAGGGCGGATACGCAGTATTTT.